Listed below are T cell receptor beta chains from one sample, sequenced in a study of shared clonotypes between healthy human individuals. Using immunoSEQ multiplex PCR, the repertoire was profiled, and TCRdb retains in-frame clones only, with some absent. The table lists some 1.4 million clones, roughly 96% of them singletons, with 0.95% to 1.5% in the top ten. Sequences were obtained from naive CD4+ T cells sorted from blood. The receptors derive from a man younger than 40 in good health. CDR3s include the opening cysteine and the closing phenylalanine or tryptophan. The order of the fields is V gene, D gene, clone size, J gene, CDR3 protein, CDR3 DNA. A D gene is named only where the DNA matches it firmly. Rows give clone size only sometimes, using once, few, many, or a class for an expanded clone.

V gene: TRBV15; D gene: .; clone size: .; J gene: TRBJ2-5; CDR3 protein: CATSRGSAGETQYF; CDR3 DNA: TGTGCCACCAGCAGAGGTTCGGCAGGGGAGACCCAGTACTTC
V gene: TRBV19; D gene: .; clone size: .; J gene: TRBJ2-3; CDR3 protein: CASSILAGRRTDTQYF; CDR3 DNA: TGTGCCAGTAGTATATTGGCGGGGAGACGCACAGATACGCAGTATTTT
V gene: TRBV5-1; D gene: .; clone size: .; J gene: TRBJ2-5; CDR3 protein: CASSSPQETQYF; CDR3 DNA: TGCGCCAGCAGCTCCCCCCAAGAGACCCAGTACTTC
V gene: TRBV5-6; D gene: .; clone size: .; J gene: TRBJ2-5; CDR3 protein: CASSLVSGRETQYF; CDR3 DNA: TGTGCCAGCAGCTTGGTGTCTGGGAGGGAGACCCAGTACTTC
V gene: TRBV27; D gene: TRBD1; clone size: .; J gene: TRBJ2-3; CDR3 protein: CASSRFGGTDFLDTQYF; CDR3 DNA: TGTGCCAGCAGCCGATTCGGTGGGACAGACTTTCTCGATACGCAGTATTTT
V gene: TRBV7-3; D gene: TRBD2; clone size: .; J gene: TRBJ2-1; CDR3 protein: CASSQTTGTRHNEQFF; CDR3 DNA: TGTGCCAGCAGCCAAACAACCGGGACTAGGCACAATGAGCAGTTCTTC
V gene: TRBV28; D gene: .; clone size: .; J gene: TRBJ2-1; CDR3 protein: CASSEAGHLPNEQFF; CDR3 DNA: TGTGCCAGCAGTGAAGCGGGACATTTACCCAATGAGCAGTTCTTC
V gene: TRBV7-9; D gene: .; clone size: .; J gene: TRBJ1-2; CDR3 protein: CASSLVGPRGNYGYTF; CDR3 DNA: TGTGCCAGCAGCTTAGTTGGGCCAAGGGGGAACTATGGCTACACCTTC
V gene: TRBV28; D gene: .; clone size: .; J gene: TRBJ1-3; CDR3 protein: CASSLSGMNGNTIYF; CDR3 DNA: TGTGCCAGCAGTTTGTCGGGGATGAATGGAAACACCATATATTTT
V gene: TRBV28; D gene: .; clone size: .; J gene: TRBJ1-4; CDR3 protein: CASTSPSSNNEKLFF; CDR3 DNA: TGTGCCAGCACCAGCCCCTCCAGTAATAATGAAAAACTGTTTTTT
V gene: TRBV27; D gene: .; clone size: .; J gene: TRBJ1-2; CDR3 protein: CASRGGYYGYTF; CDR3 DNA: TGTGCCAGCAGGGGGGGCTACTATGGCTACACCTTC
V gene: TRBV30; D gene: .; clone size: .; J gene: TRBJ2-5; CDR3 protein: CAWYQETQYF; CDR3 DNA: TGTGCCTGGTACCAAGAGACCCAGTACTTC
V gene: TRBV5-5; D gene: .; clone size: once; J gene: TRBJ2-7; CDR3 protein: CASRLAVGGYYEQYF; CDR3 DNA: TGTGCCAGCAGATTGGCAGTCGGGGGCTACTACGAGCAGTACTTC
V gene: TRBV19; D gene: .; clone size: .; J gene: TRBJ1-4; CDR3 protein: CASSPTTGEKLFF; CDR3 DNA: TGTGCCAGTAGTCCGACCACGGGAGAAAAACTGTTTTTT
V gene: TRBV7-6; D gene: .; clone size: few; J gene: TRBJ2-5; CDR3 protein: CASSYQETQYF; CDR3 DNA: TGTGCCAGCAGCTACCAAGAGACCCAGTACTTC
V gene: TRBV5-1; D gene: TRBD2; clone size: .; J gene: TRBJ2-2; CDR3 protein: CASSLLGLAGVANTGELFF; CDR3 DNA: TGCGCCAGCAGCTTGTTGGGACTAGCGGGAGTCGCGAACACCGGGGAGCTGTTTTTT
V gene: TRBV5-1; D gene: .; clone size: .; J gene: TRBJ2-7; CDR3 protein: CASSFGDVIEQYF; CDR3 DNA: TGCGCCAGCAGCTTTGGTGACGTTATCGAGCAGTACTTC
V gene: TRBV30; D gene: .; clone size: .; J gene: TRBJ1-5; CDR3 protein: CAWEGISRARQPQHF; CDR3 DNA: TGTGCCTGGGAGGGGATCTCGCGAGCGCGCCAGCCCCAGCATTTT
V gene: TRBV27; D gene: .; clone size: .; J gene: TRBJ1-5; CDR3 protein: CASRESHSNQPQHF; CDR3 DNA: TGTGCCAGCCGGGAAAGCCATAGCAATCAGCCCCAGCATTTT
V gene: TRBV9; D gene: .; clone size: .; J gene: TRBJ2-3; CDR3 protein: CASSVDKRTDTQYF; CDR3 DNA: TGTGCCAGCAGCGTGGACAAACGCACAGATACGCAGTATTTT
V gene: TRBV7-8; D gene: TRBD2; clone size: .; J gene: TRBJ2-1; CDR3 protein: CASSQQGLAENNEQFF; CDR3 DNA: TGTGCCAGCAGCCAACAGGGACTAGCGGAGAACAATGAGCAGTTCTTC
V gene: TRBV19; D gene: TRBD2; clone size: .; J gene: TRBJ2-1; CDR3 protein: CASSIDRLAGASYNEQFF; CDR3 DNA: TGTGCCAGTAGTATAGATCGGCTAGCGGGAGCCTCCTACAATGAGCAGTTCTTC
V gene: TRBV11-3; D gene: .; clone size: .; J gene: TRBJ1-1; CDR3 protein: CASSPRWGAEAFF; CDR3 DNA: TGTGCCAGCAGTCCGAGGTGGGGGGCTGAAGCTTTCTTT
V gene: TRBV6-4; D gene: .; clone size: .; J gene: TRBJ1-5; CDR3 protein: CASSASNSNQPQHF; CDR3 DNA: TGTGCCAGCAGTGCTTCCAATAGCAATCAGCCCCAGCATTTT